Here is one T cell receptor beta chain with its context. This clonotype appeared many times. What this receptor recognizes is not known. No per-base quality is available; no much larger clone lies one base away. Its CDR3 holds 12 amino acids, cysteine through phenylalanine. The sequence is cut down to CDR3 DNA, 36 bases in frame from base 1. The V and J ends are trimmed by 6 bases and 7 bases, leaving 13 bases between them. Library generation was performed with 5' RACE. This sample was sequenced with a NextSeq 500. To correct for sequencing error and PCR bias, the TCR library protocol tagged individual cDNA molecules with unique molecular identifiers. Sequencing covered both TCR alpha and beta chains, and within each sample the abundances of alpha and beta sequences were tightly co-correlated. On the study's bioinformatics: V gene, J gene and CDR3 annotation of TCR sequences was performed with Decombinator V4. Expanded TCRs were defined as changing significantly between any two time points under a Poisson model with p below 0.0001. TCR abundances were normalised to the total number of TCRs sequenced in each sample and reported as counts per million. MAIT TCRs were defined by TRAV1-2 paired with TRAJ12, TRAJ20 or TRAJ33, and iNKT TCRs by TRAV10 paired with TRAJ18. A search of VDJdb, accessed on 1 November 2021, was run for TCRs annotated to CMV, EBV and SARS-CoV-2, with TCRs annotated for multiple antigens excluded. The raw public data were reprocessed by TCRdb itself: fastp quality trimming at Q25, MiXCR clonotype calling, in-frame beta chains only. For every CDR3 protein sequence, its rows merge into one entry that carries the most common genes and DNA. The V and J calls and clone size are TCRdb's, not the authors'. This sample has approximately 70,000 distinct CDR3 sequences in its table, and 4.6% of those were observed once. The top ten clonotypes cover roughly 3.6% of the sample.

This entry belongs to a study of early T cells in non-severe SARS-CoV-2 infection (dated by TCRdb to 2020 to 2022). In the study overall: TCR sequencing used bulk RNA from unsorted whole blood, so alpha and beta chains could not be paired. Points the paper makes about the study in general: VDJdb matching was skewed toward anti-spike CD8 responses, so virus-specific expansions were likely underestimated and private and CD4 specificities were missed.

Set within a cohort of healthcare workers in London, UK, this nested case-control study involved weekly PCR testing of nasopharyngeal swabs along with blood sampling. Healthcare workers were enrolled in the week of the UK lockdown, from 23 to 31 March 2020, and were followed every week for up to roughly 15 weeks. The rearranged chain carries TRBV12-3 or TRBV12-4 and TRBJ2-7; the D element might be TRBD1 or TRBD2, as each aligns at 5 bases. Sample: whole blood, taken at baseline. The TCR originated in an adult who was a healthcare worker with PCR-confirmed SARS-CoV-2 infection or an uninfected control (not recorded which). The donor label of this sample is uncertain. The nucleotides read TGTGCCAGCAGCGGGACCTCTGGGGAGCAGTACTTC. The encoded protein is CASSGTSGEQYF.